This TCR beta chain is drawn from a study of a mutant IDH1 vaccine in newly diagnosed glioma. Details on this clone: Its target is unknown.

Time point here: week 5, during vaccination. A single vaccine dose contained 300 ug of mutant IDH1 20-mer peptide, and topical imiquimod was used with it. Data came from immunoSEQ multiplex PCR; TCRdb stores just in-frame clones and leaves some out. The sample includes 45,000 to 60,000 clones, more than 70% of them seen just once. Germline V gene lookup returns CDR1 SGHDT and CDR2 YYEEEE. Trimming cost V 3 bases and J 9 bases, with 12 bases left between them. The CDR3 is made up of 13 amino acids. Sequences were derived from PBMCs, sampled from a glioma patient whose treatment included an IDH1 peptide vaccine. The origin of this receptor is a man aged 50 or older with glioma. The chain joins TRBV5-6 to TRBJ1-4; D perhaps matches TRBD1 (6 bases). As DNA, the CDR3 is TGTGCCAGCAGCTATTCGGGGGCGAAAAAACTGTTTTTT. Translated: CASSYSGAKKLFF.